This passage covers 17 T cell receptor beta chains from one sample sequenced in a study of response to subunit inactivated influenza vaccine. TCRdb analysed the RT-PCR reads with MiXCR anew, one entry per CDR3 protein. This sample has about 570,000 distinct CDR3 sequences; approximately 11% occur once, and the top ten carry approximately 11%. These data are also associated with another study on T cells expressing NK-cell markers. That work contributes: TCR beta cDNA was generated via 5'RACE template switching incorporating UMIs.

The source was PBMCs from blood, collected on the day of vaccination. Source of these receptors: a man aged 45-60 years who received an inactivated influenza vaccine.

This clonotype occurred a few times. This sequence joins TRBV7-9 and TRBJ1-1, with D possibly being TRBD1 (6 bases). V gave up 4 bases and J gave up 0 bases, with 12 bases separating them. The CDR3 has 15 residues. Germline loops: CDR1 SEHNR, CDR2 FQNEAQ (reference sequence). CDR3 in amino acids: CASSSRTEVNTEAFF. CDR3 sequence (DNA): TGTGCCAGCAGCTCCAGGACAGAGGTGAACACTGAAGCTTTCTTT.

The V call is TRBV20-1, the J call TRBJ2-7; perhaps TRBD1 as D (6 bases). CDR1 DFQATT and CDR2 SNEGSKA come from the germline V gene (reference sequence). The germline V and J ends were trimmed by 3 bases and 2 bases, with 14 bases remaining between them. The CDR3 contains 14 residues. The CDR3 loop reads CSASTGTLTYEQYF. The CDR3 DNA reads TGCAGTGCTAGTACCGGGACACTTACCTACGAGCAGTACTTC.

This chain joins TRBV28 and TRBJ2-3; TRBD2 matches 8 bases. Germline CDR1 is MDHEN and CDR2 is SYDVKM. V trimming: 5 bases; J trimming: 0 bases; junction bases outside the gene matches: 4. The CDR3 covers 15 residues. In nucleotides, the CDR3 is TGTGCCAGCAGTATGTCTAGCGGGAGCACAGATACGCAGTATTTT. Residues: CASSMSSGSTDTQYF.

This clonotype was detected only a few times. V and J are TRBV4-2 and TRBJ2-1; perhaps TRBD1 as D (6 bases). Deletions cut 3 bases from V and 3 bases from J, with 9 bases between. Looked up from germline, CDR1 is LGHNA and CDR2 is YNFKEQ. CDR3 size: 14 residues. This chain's CDR3 is CASSQEQGYNEQFF. The CDR3 bases are TGTGCCAGCAGCCAGGAACAGGGCTACAATGAGCAGTTCTTC.

This clonotype was detected many times. The V gene is TRBV5-1, the J gene TRBJ1-2; the D is unclear. This CDR3 has 14 residues. Germline V gene sequence: CDR1 SGHRS, CDR2 YFSETQ. V lost 0 bases and J lost 2, with 8 bases in between. CDR3: CASSLDGGNYGYTF. CDR3 coding DNA: TGCGCCAGCAGCTTGGACGGCGGCAACTATGGCTACACCTTC.

The chain carries TRBV2 and TRBJ1-2; D not certain. The ends were cut back, 6 bases at V and 7 bases at J, with 18 bases in the middle. CDR3 length: 14 amino acids. Germline V gene sequence: CDR1 SNHLY, CDR2 FYNNEI. CDR3 sequence: CASSGRRWGSGYTF. The CDR3, as DNA: TGTGCCAGCAGCGGAAGGAGATGGGGTAGTGGCTACACCTTC.

V and J are TRBV7-8 and TRBJ2-1; 7 bases line up with TRBD2. V gave up 10 bases and J gave up 1 base; unmatched junction bases: 4. This CDR3 is 13 amino acids long. Germline V gives CDR1 SGHVS, CDR2 FQNEAQ. This CDR3 is CATERGSYNEQFF. CDR3 coding DNA: TGTGCCACCGAGCGGGGTTCCTACAATGAGCAGTTCTTC.

The chain links TRBV10-3 to TRBJ2-7, with D perhaps being TRBD1 or TRBD2 (5 bases each). CDR1 and CDR2 (germline): ENHRY, SYGVKD. CDR3 length: 15 amino acids. V was pared by 6 bases and J by 3 bases, with 18 bases between. CDR3 DNA: TGTGCCATCAGCAACCCGGGACGGAGAAGCTACGAGCAGTACTTC. This gives the protein CAISNPGRRSYEQYF.

This clonotype came up a few times. This chain uses TRBV27 with TRBJ2-1; D may correspond to TRBD1 or TRBD2 (5 bases each). The CDR3 has 17 residues. V lost 5 bases, J lost 7 bases, and 24 bases lay in between. The germline V gene encodes CDR1 MNHEY and CDR2 SMNVEV (reference sequence). The CDR3 bases are TGTGCCAGCAGTCCCCCCCTTCGGGGCTTGCGTTCAAATGAGCAGTTCTTC. This translates into CASSPPLRGLRSNEQFF.

This clonotype was counted a few times. This chain joins TRBV14 and TRBJ2-7, with TRBD2 identical over 8 bases. The CDR3 consists of 16 residues. J was trimmed by 2 bases and V by 1 base; bases with no gene match: 7. Germline CDR1 reads SGHDN; CDR2 reads FVKESK. The CDR3 nucleotides are TGTGCCAGCAGCCAAGGGTTCAAGCGGGGGACCTACGAGCAGTACTTC. Amino acids: CASSQGFKRGTYEQYF. Full variable domain (rest looked up from reference TRBV14 and TRBJ2-7): EAGVTQFPSHSVIEKGQTVTLRCDPISGHDNLYWYRRVMGKEIKFLLHFVKESKQDESGMPNNRFLAERTGGTYSTLKVQPAELEDSGVYFCASSQGFKRGTYEQYFGPGTRLTVT.

In this sample, this clonotype turned up a few times. V is TRBV7-2 and J is TRBJ2-3; 7 nucleotides line up with TRBD1. The CDR3 runs 13 residues. Unmatched junction bases numbered 4, after V lost 6 bases and J lost 4 bases. The germline V gene encodes CDR1 SGHTA and CDR2 FQGNSA. CDR3 DNA: TGTGCCAGCAGACCTACAGGGGCAGATACGCAGTATTTT. Amino acid sequence: CASRPTGADTQYF.

Only a few counts were recorded for this clonotype. The gene calls are TRBV10-3 and TRBJ2-6; possibly TRBD1 for D (5 bases). Trimming cost V 3 bases and J 2 bases, with 5 bases left between them. CDR1 is ENHRY, CDR2 SYGVKD, per germline. This CDR3 spans 14 amino acids. The DNA for the CDR3 is TGTGCCATCAGTGAAGGGGCTGGGGCCAACGTCCTGACTTTC. Encoded protein: CAISEGAGANVLTF.

Only a few counts were recorded for this clonotype. The chain is built from TRBV20-1 and TRBJ2-7, with D unresolved. Germline V gene sequence: CDR1 DFQATT, CDR2 SNEGSKA (reference sequence). The CDR3 loop spans 12 amino acids. V lost 3 bases, J lost 0 bases, and 6 bases lay in between. The CDR3 protein is CSARAISYEQYF. The CDR3 DNA reads as TGCAGTGCTAGGGCTATCTCCTACGAGCAGTACTTC.

This clonotype was counted many times. The chain combines TRBV20-1 with TRBJ2-2; TRBD1 matches 9 bases. Germline V gene sequence: CDR1 DFQATT, CDR2 SNEGSKA (reference sequence). V lost 5 bases and J lost 3; bases outside the gene matches: 10. The CDR3 has 16 residues. DNA of the CDR3: TGCAGTGCTTTCCCGATCCGGGACAGGGACACCGGGGAGCTGTTTTTT. Translation: CSAFPIRDRDTGELFF.

The chain couples TRBV28 to TRBJ2-7, with D maybe TRBD1 (6 bases). CDR1 is MDHEN, CDR2 SYDVKM, per germline. V was trimmed by 5 bases and J by 0 bases, leaving 17 bases between them. The CDR3 has 16 residues. The CDR3 nucleotides are TGTGCCAGCAGTGAGTACAGGGTTAGGGACTCCTACGAGCAGTACTTC. This sequence encodes CASSEYRVRDSYEQYF.

This clonotype was counted a few times. This sequence joins TRBV4-3 and TRBJ2-1; possibly TRBD2 for D (5 bases). V lost 0 bases to trimming and J lost 4 bases, with 13 bases between them. The CDR3 is 16 amino acids. Germline CDR1 and CDR2: LGHNA and YSLEER. This CDR3 reads CASSQDSPSKYNEQFF. DNA for the CDR3: TGCGCCAGCAGCCAAGATTCGCCTAGCAAGTACAATGAGCAGTTCTTC.

V gene TRBV6-2 or TRBV6-3 combines with J gene TRBJ2-3, with TRBD2 matching 8 bases. V gave up 0 bases and J gave up 4 bases; unmatched junction bases: 12. This CDR3 is built from 18 residues. Germline V lookup: CDR1 MNHEY, CDR2 SVGEGT. The CDR3 is CASSYSMDRGTRADTQYF. CDR3 coding DNA: TGTGCCAGCAGTTACTCGATGGATCGAGGGACTAGGGCAGATACGCAGTATTTT.